This paragraph reports one TCR beta chain. The V end was cut by 2 bases, the J end by 7 bases, with 11 bases between. CDR3 size: 14 residues. Germline V lookup: CDR1 KGHSH, CDR2 LQKENI. This sample was included in a study of blood T cell repertoires in COVID-19. The assay was immunoSEQ multiplex PCR, and TCRdb's table has in-frame clones only and misses some. The sample gives 100,000 to 150,000 clones, 75% to 90% of which show up once; around 3.2% is in the top ten. Sequenced input: peripheral blood. The sequence was obtained from a woman older than 75 with COVID-19, enrolled during active disease. The chain carries TRBV18 and TRBJ2-2; TRBD2 might be the D (6 bases). The CDR3 DNA is TGTGCCAGCTCACCAGGAGGGTTCGGCGGGGAGCTGTTTTTT. Protein product: CASSPGGFGGELFF.